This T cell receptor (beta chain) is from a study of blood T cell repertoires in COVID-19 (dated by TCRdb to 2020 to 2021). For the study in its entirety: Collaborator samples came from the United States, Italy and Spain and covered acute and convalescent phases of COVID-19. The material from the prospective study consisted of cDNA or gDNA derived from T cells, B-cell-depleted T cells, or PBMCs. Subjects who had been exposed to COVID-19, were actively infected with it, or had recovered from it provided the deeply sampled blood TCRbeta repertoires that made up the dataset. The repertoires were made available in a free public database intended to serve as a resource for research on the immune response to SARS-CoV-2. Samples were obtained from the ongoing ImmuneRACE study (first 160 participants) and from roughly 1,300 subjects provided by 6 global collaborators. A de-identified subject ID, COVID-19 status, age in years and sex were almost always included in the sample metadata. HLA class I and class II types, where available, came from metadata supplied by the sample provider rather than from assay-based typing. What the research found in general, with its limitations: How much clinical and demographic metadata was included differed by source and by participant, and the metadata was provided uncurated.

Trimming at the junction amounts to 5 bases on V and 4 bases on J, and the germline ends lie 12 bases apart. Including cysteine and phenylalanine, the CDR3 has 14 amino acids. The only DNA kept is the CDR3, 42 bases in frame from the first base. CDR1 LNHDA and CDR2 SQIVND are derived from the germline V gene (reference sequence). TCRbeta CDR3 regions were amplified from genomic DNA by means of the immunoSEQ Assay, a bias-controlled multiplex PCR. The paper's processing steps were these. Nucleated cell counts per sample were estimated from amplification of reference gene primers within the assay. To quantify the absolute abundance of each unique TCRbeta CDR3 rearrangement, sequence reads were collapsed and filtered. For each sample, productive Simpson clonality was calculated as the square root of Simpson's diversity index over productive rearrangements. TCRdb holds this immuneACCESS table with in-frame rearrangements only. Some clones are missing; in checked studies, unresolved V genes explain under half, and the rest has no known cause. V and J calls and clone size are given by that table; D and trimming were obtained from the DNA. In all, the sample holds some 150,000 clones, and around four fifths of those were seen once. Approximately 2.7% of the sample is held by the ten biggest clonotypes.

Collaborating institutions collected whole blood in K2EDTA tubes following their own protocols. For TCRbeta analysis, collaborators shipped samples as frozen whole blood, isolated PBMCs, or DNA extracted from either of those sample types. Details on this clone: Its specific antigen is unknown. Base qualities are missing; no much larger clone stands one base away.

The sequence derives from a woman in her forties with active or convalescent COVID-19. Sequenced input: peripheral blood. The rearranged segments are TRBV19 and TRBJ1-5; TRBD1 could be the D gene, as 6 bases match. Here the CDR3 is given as CASSVRGPNQPQHF. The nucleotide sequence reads TGTGCCAGTAGTGTCAGGGGCCCTAATCAGCCCCAGCATTTT.